This T cell receptor (beta chain) appears in the sequencing data of a study of T cell responses to AZD1222 COVID-19 vaccine. General study findings and limits: All repertoire sampling was performed exclusively after the peak T cell response.

Of note for this clone: Its antigen is not known.

Measured with immunoSEQ multiplex PCR; TCRdb has only the in-frame clones, and not every one. The profile shows 55,000 to 75,000 clones, about 87% of them singletons. Germline CDR1 is SGHNT and CDR2 is YENEEA. The J segment lost 9 bases and the V segment lost 5 bases, leaving 12 bases of the junction unmatched. The CDR3 loop spans 15 amino acids. Sequenced material: peripheral blood, taken on day 0 of AZD1222 vaccination. This receptor was identified in an adult in good health. The chain is built from TRBV11-3 and TRBJ2-1, with 8 bases matching TRBD2. The chain's CDR3 is CASSLRGGSAPEQFF. The DNA for the CDR3 is TGTGCCAGCAGCCTTCGGGGGGGCTCAGCCCCTGAGCAGTTCTTC.